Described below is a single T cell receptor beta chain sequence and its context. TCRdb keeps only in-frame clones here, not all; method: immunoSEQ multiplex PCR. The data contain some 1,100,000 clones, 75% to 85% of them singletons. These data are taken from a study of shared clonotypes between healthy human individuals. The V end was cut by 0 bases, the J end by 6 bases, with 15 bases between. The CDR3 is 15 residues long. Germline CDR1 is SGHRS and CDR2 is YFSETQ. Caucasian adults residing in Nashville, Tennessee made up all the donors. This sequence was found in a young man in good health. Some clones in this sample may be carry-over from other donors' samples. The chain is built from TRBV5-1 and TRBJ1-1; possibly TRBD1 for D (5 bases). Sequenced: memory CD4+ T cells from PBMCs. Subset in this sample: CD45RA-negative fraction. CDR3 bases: TGCGCCAGCAGCTTGGCCGGACGTGGGGACGCTGAAGCTTTCTTT. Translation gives CASSLAGRGDAEAFF.